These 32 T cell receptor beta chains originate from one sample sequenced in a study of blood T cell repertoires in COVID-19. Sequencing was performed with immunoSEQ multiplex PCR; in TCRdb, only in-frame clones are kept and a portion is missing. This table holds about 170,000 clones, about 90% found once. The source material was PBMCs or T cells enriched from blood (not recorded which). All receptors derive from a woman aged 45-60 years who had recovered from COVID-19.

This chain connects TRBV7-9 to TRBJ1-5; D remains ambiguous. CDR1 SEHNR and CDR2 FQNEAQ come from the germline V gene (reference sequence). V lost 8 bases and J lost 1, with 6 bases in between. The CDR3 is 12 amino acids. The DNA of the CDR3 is TGTGCCAGCGGGGAGAGCAATCAGCCCCAGCATTTT. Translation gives CASGESNQPQHF.

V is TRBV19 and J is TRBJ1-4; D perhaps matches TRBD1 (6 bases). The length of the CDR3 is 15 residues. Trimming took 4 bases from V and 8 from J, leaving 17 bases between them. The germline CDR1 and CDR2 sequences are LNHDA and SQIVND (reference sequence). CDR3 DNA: TGTGCCAGTAGTACTGCGTCCAGGGGTGAGGAAAAACTGTTTTTT. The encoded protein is CASSTASRGEEKLFF.

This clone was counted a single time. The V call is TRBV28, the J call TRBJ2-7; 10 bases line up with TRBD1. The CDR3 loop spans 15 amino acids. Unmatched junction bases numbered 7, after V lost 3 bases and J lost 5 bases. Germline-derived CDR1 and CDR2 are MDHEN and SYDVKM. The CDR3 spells CASSFSGTGVNEQYF. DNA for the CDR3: TGTGCCAGCAGTTTCTCCGGGACAGGGGTCAACGAGCAGTACTTC.

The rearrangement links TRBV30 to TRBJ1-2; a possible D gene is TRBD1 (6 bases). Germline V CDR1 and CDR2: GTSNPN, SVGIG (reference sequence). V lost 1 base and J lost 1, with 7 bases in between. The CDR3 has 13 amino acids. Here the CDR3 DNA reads TGTGCCTGGAGTGAGGACAGTAACTATGGCTACACCTTC. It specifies CAWSEDSNYGYTF.

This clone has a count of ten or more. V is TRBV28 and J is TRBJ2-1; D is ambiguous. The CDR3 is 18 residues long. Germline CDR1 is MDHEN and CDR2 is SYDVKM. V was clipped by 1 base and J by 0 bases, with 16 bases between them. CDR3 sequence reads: CASSLSRNFRSSYNEQFF. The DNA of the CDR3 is TGTGCCAGCAGTTTATCCCGCAACTTCCGAAGCTCCTACAATGAGCAGTTCTTC.

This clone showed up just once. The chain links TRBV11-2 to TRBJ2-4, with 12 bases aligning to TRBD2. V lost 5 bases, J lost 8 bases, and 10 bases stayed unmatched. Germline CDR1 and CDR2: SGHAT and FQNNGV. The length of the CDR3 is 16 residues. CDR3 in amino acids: CASSLGLAGSGYIQYF. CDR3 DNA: TGTGCCAGCAGCCTCGGACTAGCGGGATCGGGATACATTCAGTACTTC. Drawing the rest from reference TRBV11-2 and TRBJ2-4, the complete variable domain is EAGVAQSPRYKIIEKRQSVAFWCNPISGHATLYWYQQILGQGPKLLIQFQNNGVVDDSQLPKDRFSAERLKGVDSTLKIQPAKLEDSAVYLCASSLGLAGSGYIQYFGAGTRLSVL.

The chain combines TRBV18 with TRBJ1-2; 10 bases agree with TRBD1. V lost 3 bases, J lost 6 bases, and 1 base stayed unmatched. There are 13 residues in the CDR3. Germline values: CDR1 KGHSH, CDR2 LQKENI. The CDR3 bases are TGTGCCAGCTCACCCGACAGGGGGCATGGCTACACCTTC. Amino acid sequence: CASSPDRGHGYTF.

The CDR3 protein is CASSWSGNTGELFF. As DNA, the CDR3 is TGCGCCAGTAGTTGGTCTGGGAACACCGGGGAGCTGTTTTTT. This sequence joins TRBV5-1 and TRBJ2-2, with no clear D. Trimming left V 8 bases short and J 1 base short, with 12 bases between. The CDR3 covers 14 residues. Germline V lookup: CDR1 SGHRS, CDR2 YFSETQ.

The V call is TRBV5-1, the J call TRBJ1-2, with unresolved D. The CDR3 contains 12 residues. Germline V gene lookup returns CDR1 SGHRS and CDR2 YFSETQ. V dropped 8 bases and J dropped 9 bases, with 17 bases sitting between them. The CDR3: CASAGAVGSYTF. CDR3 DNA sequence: TGCGCCAGTGCCGGTGCGGTCGGTAGCTACACCTTC.

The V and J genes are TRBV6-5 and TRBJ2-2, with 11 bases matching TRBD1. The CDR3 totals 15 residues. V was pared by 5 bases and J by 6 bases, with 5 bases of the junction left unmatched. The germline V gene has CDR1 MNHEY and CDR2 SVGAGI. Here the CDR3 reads CASSSRTGGSGELFF. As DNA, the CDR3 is TGTGCCAGCAGTAGTCGGACAGGGGGCTCCGGGGAGCTGTTTTTT.

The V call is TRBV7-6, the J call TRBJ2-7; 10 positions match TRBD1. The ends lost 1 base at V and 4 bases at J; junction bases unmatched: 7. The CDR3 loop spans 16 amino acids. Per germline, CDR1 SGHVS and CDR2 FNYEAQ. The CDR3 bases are TGTGCCAGCAGCTTAGGGGACAGGGGTCCCTCGTACGAGCAGTACTTC. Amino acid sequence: CASSLGDRGPSYEQYF.

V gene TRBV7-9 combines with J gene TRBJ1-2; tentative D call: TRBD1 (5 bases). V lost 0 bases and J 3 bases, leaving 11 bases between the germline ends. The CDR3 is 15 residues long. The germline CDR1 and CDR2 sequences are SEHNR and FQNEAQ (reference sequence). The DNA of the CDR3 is TGTGCCAGCAGCTTAGCGTATGGGGGGGACTATGGCTACACCTTC. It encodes CASSLAYGGDYGYTF.

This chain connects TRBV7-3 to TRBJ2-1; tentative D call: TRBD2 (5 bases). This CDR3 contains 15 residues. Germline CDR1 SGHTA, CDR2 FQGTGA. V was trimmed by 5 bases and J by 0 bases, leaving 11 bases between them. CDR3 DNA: TGTGCCAGCAGCCGCTCTAGCAGCTCCTACAATGAGCAGTTCTTC. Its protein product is CASSRSSSSYNEQFF.

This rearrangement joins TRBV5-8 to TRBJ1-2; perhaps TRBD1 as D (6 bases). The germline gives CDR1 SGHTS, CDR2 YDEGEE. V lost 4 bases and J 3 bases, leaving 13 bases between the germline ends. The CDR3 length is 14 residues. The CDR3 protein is CASSLRGWDYGYTF. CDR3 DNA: TGTGCCAGCAGCCTCAGGGGATGGGACTATGGCTACACCTTC. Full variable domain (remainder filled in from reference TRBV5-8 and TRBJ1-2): EAGVTQSPTHLIKTRGQQATLRCSPISGHTSVYWYQQALGLGLQFLLWYDEGEERNRGNFPPRFSGRQFPNYSSELNVNALELEDSALYLCASSLRGWDYGYTFGSGTRLTVV.

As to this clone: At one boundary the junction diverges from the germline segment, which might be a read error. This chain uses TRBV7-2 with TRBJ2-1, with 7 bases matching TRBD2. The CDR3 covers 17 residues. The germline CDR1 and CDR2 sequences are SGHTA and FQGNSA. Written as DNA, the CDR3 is TGTGCCAGCAGCCCAAGGGGCGGGAGCCCCTCCTTCAATGAGCAGTTCTTC. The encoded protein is CASSPRGGSPSFNEQFF.

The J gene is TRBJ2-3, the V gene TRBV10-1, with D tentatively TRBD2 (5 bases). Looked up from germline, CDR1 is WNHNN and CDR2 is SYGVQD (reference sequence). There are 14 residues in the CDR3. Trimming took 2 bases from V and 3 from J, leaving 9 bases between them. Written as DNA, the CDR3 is TGCGCCAGCAGTGAGAGTTCGGGGACAGATACGCAGTATTTT. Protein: CASSESSGTDTQYF.

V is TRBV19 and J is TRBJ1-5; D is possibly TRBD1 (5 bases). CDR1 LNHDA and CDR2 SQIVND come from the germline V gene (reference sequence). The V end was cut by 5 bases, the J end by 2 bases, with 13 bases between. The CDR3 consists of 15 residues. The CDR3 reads CASSATGLGNQPQHF. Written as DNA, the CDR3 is TGTGCCAGTAGTGCCACAGGTTTGGGCAATCAGCCCCAGCATTTT.

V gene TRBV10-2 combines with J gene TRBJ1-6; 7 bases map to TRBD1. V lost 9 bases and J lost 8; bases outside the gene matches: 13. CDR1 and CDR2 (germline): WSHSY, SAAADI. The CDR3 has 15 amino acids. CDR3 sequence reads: CASKTGADGDSPLHF. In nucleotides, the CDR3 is TGCGCCAGTAAAACAGGGGCGGACGGGGATTCACCCCTCCACTTT.

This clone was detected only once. CDR3 DNA: TGTGCCAGTTCGGGACTAGCGGACTTCACGGGGGAGGAGCAGTTCTTC. Its translation: CASSGLADFTGEEQFF. The rearrangement links TRBV19 to TRBJ2-1; 11 bases line up with TRBD2. The V and J ends lost 8 bases and 10 bases, in that order; junction bases with no gene match: 16. This CDR3 comprises 16 residues. Germline assignment: CDR1 LNHDA and CDR2 SQIVND (reference sequence).

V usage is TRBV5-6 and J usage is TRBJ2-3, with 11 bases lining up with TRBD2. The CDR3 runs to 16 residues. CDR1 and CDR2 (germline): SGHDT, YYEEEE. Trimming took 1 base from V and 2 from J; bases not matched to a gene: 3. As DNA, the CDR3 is TGTGCCAGCAGCTTGTCTAGCGGGAGGTCCACAGATACGCAGTATTTT. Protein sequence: CASSLSSGRSTDTQYF.

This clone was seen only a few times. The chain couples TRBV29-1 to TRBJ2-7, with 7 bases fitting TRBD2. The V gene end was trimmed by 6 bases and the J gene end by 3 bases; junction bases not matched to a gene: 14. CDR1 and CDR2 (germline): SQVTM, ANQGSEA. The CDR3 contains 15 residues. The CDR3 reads CSVEILMGEGYEQYF. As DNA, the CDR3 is TGCAGCGTAGAGATTTTGATGGGGGAGGGCTACGAGCAGTACTTC.

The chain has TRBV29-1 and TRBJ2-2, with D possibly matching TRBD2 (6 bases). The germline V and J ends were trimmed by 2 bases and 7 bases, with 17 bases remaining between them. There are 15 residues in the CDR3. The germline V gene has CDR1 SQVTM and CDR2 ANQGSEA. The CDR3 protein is CSVETPGLRGGELFF. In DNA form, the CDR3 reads TGCAGCGTTGAAACTCCCGGCCTGCGGGGCGGGGAGCTGTTTTTT.

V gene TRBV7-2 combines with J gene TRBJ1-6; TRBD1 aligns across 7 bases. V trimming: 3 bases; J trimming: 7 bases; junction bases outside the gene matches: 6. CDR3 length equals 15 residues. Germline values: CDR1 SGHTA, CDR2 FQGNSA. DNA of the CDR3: TGTGCCAGCAGCTTCCTGGGACAGATAAATTCACCCCTCCACTTT. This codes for CASSFLGQINSPLHF.

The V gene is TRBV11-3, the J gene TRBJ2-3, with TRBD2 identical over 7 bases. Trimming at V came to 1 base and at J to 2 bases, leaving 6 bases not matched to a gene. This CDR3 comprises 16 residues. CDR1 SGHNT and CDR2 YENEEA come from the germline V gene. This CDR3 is CASSLVGGGYTDTQYF. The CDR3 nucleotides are TGTGCCAGCAGCTTAGTCGGCGGGGGTTACACAGATACGCAGTATTTT. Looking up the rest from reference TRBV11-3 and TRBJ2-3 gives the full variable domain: EAGVVQSPRYKIIEKKQPVAFWCNPISGHNTLYWYLQNLGQGPELLIRYENEEAVDDSQLPKDRFSAERLKGVDSTLKIQPAELGDSAVYLCASSLVGGGYTDTQYFGPGTRLTVL.

The CDR3 protein is CASSYLVLETQYF. The CDR3 nucleotides read TGTGCCAGCAGTTACTTAGTTTTGGAGACCCAGTACTTC. The chain recombines TRBV6-5 with TRBJ2-5; no firm D call. CDR3 size: 13 residues. Trimming took 1 base from V and 5 from J, leaving 8 bases between them. The V gene's germline CDR1 is MNHEY and CDR2 SVGAGI.

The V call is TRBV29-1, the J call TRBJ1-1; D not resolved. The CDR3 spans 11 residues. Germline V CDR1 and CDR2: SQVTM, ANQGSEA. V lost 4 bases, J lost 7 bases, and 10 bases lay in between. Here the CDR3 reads CSVAPSYEAFF. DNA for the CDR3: TGCAGCGTTGCCCCCTCCTATGAAGCTTTCTTT.

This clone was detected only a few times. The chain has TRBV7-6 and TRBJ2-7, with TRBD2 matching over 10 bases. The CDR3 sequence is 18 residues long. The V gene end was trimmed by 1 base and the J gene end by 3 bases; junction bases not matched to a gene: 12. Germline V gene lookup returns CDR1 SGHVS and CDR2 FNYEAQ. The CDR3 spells CASSLEEMVAGGLYEQYF. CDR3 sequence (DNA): TGTGCCAGCAGCTTAGAAGAGATGGTAGCGGGAGGTCTCTACGAGCAGTACTTC.

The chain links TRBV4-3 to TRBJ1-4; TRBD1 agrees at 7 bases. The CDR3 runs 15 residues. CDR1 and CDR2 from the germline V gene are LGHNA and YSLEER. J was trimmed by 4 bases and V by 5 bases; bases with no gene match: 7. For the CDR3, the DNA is TGCGCCAGCAGCGAGGGTGACAGGGATAATGAAAAACTGTTTTTT. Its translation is CASSEGDRDNEKLFF.

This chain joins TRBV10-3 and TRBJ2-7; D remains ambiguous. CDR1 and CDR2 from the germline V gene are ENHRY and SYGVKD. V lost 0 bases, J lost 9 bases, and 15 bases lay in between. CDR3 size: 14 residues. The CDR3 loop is CAISESVAGAGQYF. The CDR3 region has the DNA TGTGCCATCAGTGAGTCAGTGGCAGGCGCCGGGCAGTACTTC.

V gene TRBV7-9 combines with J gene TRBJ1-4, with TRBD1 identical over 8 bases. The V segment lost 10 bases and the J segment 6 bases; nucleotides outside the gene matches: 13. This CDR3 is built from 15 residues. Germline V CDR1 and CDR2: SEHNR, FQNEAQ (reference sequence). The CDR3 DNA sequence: TGTGCCATTAAGGGAGACAGGGGTTTCGATGAAAAACTGTTTTTT. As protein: CAIKGDRGFDEKLFF.

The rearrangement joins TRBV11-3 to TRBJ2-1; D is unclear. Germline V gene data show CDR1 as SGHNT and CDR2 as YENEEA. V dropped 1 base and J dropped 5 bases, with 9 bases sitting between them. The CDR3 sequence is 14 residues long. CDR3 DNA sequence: TGTGCCAGCAGCTTAGCGTTGTCCGACAATGAGCAGTTCTTC. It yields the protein CASSLALSDNEQFF.

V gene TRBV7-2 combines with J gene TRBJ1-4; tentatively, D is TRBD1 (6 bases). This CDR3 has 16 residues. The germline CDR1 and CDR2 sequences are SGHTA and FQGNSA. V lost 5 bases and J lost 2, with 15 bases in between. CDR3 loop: CASSLRPRGTNEKLFF. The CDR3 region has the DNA TGTGCCAGCAGCCTTCGGCCGAGGGGGACTAATGAAAAACTGTTTTTT.